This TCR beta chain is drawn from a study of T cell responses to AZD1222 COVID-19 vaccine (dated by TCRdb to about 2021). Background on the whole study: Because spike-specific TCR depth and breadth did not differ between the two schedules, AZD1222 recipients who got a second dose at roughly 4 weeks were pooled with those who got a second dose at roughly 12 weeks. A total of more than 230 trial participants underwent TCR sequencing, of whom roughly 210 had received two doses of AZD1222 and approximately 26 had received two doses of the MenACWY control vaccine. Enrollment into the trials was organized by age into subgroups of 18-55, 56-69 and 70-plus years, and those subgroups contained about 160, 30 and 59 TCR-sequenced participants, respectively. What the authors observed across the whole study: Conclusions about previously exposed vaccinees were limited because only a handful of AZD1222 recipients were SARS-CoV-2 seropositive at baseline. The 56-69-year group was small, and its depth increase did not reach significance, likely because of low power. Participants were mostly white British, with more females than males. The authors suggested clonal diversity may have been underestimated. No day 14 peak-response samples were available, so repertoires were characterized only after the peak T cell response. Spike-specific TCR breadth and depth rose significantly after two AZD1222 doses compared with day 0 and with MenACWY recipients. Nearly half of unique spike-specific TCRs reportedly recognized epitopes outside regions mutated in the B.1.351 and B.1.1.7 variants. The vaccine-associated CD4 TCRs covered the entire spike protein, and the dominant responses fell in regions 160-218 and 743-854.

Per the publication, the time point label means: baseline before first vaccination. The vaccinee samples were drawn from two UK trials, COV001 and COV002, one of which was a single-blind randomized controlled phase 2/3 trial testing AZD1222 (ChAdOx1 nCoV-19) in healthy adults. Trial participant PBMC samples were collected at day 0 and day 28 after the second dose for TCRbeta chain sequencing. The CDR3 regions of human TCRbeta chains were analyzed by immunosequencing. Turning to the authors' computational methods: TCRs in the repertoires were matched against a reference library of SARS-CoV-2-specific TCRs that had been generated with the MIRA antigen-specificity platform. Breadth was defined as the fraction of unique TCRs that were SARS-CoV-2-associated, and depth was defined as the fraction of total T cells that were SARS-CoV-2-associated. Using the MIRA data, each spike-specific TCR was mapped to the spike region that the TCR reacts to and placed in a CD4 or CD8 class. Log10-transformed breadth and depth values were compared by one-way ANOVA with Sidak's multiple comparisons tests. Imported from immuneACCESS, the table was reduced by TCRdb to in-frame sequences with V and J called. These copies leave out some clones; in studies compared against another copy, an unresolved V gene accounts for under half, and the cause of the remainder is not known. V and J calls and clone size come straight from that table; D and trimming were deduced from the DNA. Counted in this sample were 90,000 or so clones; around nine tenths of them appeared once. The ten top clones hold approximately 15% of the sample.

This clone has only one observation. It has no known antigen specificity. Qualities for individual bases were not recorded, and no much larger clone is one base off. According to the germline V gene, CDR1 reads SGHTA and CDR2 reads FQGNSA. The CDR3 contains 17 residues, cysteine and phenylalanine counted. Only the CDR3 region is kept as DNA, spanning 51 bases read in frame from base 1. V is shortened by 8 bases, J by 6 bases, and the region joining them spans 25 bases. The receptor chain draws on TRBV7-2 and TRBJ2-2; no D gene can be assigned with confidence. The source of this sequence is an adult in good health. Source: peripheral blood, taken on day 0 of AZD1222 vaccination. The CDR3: CASVPPGLHLIPGELFF. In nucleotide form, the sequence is TGTGCCAGCGTGCCCCCGGGTTTACACCTTATCCCCGGGGAGCTGTTTTTT.